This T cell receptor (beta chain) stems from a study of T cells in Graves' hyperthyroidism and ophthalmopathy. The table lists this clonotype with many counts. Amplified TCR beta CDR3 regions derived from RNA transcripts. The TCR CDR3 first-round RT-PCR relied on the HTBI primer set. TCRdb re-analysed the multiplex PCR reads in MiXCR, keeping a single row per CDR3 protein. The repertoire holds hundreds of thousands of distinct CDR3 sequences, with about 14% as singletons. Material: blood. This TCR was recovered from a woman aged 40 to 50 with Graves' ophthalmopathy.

This chain's CDR3 is CASSQLAGGGTGELFF. DNA of the CDR3: TGTGCCAGCAGCCAACTAGCGGGAGGTGGGACCGGGGAGCTGTTTTTT. V usage is TRBV25-1 and J usage is TRBJ2-2, with 12 nucleotides matching TRBD2. Germline CDR1 is MGHDK and CDR2 is SYGVNS. Trimming took 6 bases from V and 5 from J; bases not matched to a gene: 7. The CDR3 runs 16 residues.